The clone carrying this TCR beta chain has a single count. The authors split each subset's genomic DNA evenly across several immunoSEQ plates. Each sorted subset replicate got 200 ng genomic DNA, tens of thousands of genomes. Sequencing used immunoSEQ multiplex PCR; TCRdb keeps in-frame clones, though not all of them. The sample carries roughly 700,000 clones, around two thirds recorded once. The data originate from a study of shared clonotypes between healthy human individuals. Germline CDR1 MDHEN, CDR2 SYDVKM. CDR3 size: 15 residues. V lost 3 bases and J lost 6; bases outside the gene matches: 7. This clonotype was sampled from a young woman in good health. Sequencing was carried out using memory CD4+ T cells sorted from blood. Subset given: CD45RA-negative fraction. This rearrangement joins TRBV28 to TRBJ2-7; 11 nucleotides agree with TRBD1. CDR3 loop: CASSFVDRGQSEQYF. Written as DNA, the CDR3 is TGTGCCAGCAGTTTTGTGGACAGGGGGCAATCCGAGCAGTACTTC.